One and the same sample provided the 24 T cell receptor beta chains below, sequenced in a study of T cell repertoires in cytomegalovirus infection. MiXCR, applied by TCRdb to the reads, yields one record per CDR3 protein. The data hold roughly 500,000 distinct CDR3 sequences, with about 10% observed a single time. Sequences were obtained from PBMCs. The receptors originated from a human donor in good health (CMV status not recorded). Some clones in this sample may be carry-over from other donors' samples.

About this clonotype: A much larger clone lies a single base off, so this may be a read error. The gene calls are TRBV12-3 or TRBV12-4 and TRBJ1-3, with 7 bases that match TRBD1. J lost 3 bases, V lost 7 bases, and 6 bases had no gene match. This CDR3 is 14 amino acids long. The CDR3 protein is CASNQGVFGNTIYF. CDR3 bases: TGTGCCAGCAATCAGGGGGTGTTTGGAAACACCATATATTTT.

This clonotype was counted at least ten times. The chain is built from TRBV12-3 or TRBV12-4 and TRBJ1-2; 9 positions agree with TRBD1. The ends lost 5 bases at V and 3 bases at J; junction bases unmatched: 7. The CDR3 runs 15 residues. For the CDR3, the DNA is TGTGCCAGCAGTCCGAGGGACAGGGAAGACTATGGCTACACCTTC. Its protein product is CASSPRDREDYGYTF.

Many counts were recorded for this clonotype. The chain links TRBV5-1 to TRBJ2-7; D not resolved. Germline assignment: CDR1 SGHRS and CDR2 YFSETQ. The CDR3 is 13 residues long. V lost 2 bases to trimming and J lost 1 base, with 7 bases between them. The CDR3 DNA reads TGCGCCAGCAGCTTAGACAATTCCTACGAGCAGTACTTC. Its translation is CASSLDNSYEQYF.

This clonotype showed up many times. The chain employs TRBV5-4 and TRBJ1-1; the D gene is possibly TRBD1 (5 bases). There are 16 residues in the CDR3. V lost 3 bases and J lost 1, with 16 bases in between. Germline-derived CDR1 and CDR2 are SGHNT and YYREEE (reference sequence). The CDR3 loop is CASSSKKTDANTEAFF. CDR3 coding DNA: TGTGCCAGCAGCTCGAAGAAGACAGATGCGAACACTGAAGCTTTCTTT.

This clonotype was detected ten times or more. This chain connects TRBV18 to TRBJ2-1, with unresolved D. V lost 3 bases to trimming and J lost 4 bases, with 10 bases between them. This CDR3 region has 14 residues. Germline CDR1 is KGHSH and CDR2 is LQKENI. DNA for the CDR3: TGTGCCAGCTCACCTGTGGAGAAGTACAATGAGCAGTTCTTC. Its protein product is CASSPVEKYNEQFF.

The sample holds a few counts of this clonotype. This chain joins TRBV27 and TRBJ1-2; TRBD1 agrees at 10 bases. Trimming cost V 0 bases and J 4 bases; bases outside gene matches: 8. This CDR3 region has 17 residues. Germline loops: CDR1 MNHEY, CDR2 SMNVEV (reference sequence). CDR3 protein: CASSLSRTGGFGYGYTF. DNA of the CDR3: TGTGCCAGCAGTTTATCCCGGACAGGGGGATTTGGCTATGGCTACACCTTC.

Ten or more counts support this clonotype. The chain uses TRBV6-5 and TRBJ2-3; D might be TRBD1 (6 bases). V was cut by 7 bases and J by 3 bases, with 17 bases left in between. The CDR3 is 15 amino acids. Germline-derived CDR1 and CDR2 are MNHEY and SVGAGI. DNA of the CDR3: TGTGCCAGCACCGAACAGGGTTTCGAGACAGATACGCAGTATTTT. This sequence encodes CASTEQGFETDTQYF.

The V call is TRBV5-4, the J call TRBJ2-1; TRBD2 agrees at 12 bases. CDR1 SGHNT and CDR2 YYREEE come from the germline V gene (reference sequence). The J segment lost 8 bases and the V segment lost 7 bases, leaving 7 bases of the junction unmatched. The CDR3 totals 14 residues. CDR3 nucleotides: TGTGCCAGCGGAGCGACTAGCGGGGGCGATGAGCAGTTCTTC. Translating gives CASGATSGGDEQFF.

This clonotype was detected ten times or more. The chain joins TRBV29-1 to TRBJ1-2; D not resolved. V gave up 1 base and J gave up 6 bases, with 6 bases separating them. The CDR3 contains 11 residues. From germline, CDR1 is SQVTM and CDR2 ANQGSEA. In nucleotides, the CDR3 is TGCAGCGTTGAAGTTAGGGATGGCTACACCTTC. Translating gives CSVEVRDGYTF.

The V call is TRBV20-1, the J call TRBJ1-5, with D uncertain. This CDR3 is built from 13 residues. V lost 0 bases to trimming and J lost 7 bases, with 10 bases between them. Germline CDR1 reads DFQATT; CDR2 reads SNEGSKA (reference sequence). CDR3 in amino acids: CSAREGGAQPQHF. The CDR3, as DNA: TGCAGTGCTAGAGAGGGTGGAGCCCAGCCCCAGCATTTT.

This clonotype was detected many times. This chain joins TRBV28 and TRBJ2-5; D assignment may be TRBD1 or TRBD2 (5 bases each). This CDR3 contains 15 residues. The germline V gene has CDR1 MDHEN and CDR2 SYDVKM. The V end was cut by 3 bases, the J end by 4 bases, with 15 bases between. This CDR3 is CASSFPGTPGETQYF. DNA of the CDR3: TGTGCCAGCAGTTTTCCCGGGACCCCGGGAGAGACCCAGTACTTC.

This clonotype was observed once. Just one base apart from a much larger clone, this may be a read error. This chain joins TRBV7-3 and TRBJ2-3; D call uncertain. CDR3 size: 13 residues. Germline CDR1 SGHTA, CDR2 FQGTGA. The germline V and J ends were trimmed by 1 base and 3 bases, with 5 bases remaining between them. CDR3 protein: CASSLSATDTQYF. CDR3 DNA: TGTGCCAGCAGCTTAAGTGCTACAGATACGCAGTATTTT.

This chain connects TRBV6-6 to TRBJ2-3; D not certain. From germline, CDR1 is MNHNY and CDR2 SVGAGI (reference sequence). Trimming pared 3 bases from V and 4 bases from J, leaving 20 bases between. CDR3 length equals 17 residues. Written as DNA, the CDR3 is TGTGCCAGCAGTTATTCCTTGACAAGAGGAGTCGCAGATACGCAGTATTTT. This sequence encodes CASSYSLTRGVADTQYF.

V and J are TRBV11-2 and TRBJ2-2; no definite D call. This CDR3 is 14 amino acids long. V lost 2 bases and J 1 base, leaving 5 bases between the germline ends. Germline V gene sequence: CDR1 SGHAT, CDR2 FQNNGV. The CDR3 reads CASSLRKNTGELFF. CDR3 nucleotides: TGTGCCAGCAGCTTACGGAAGAACACCGGGGAGCTGTTTTTT. Full variable domain (outside the CDR3, taken from reference TRBV11-2 and TRBJ2-2): EAGVAQSPRYKIIEKRQSVAFWCNPISGHATLYWYQQILGQGPKLLIQFQNNGVVDDSQLPKDRFSAERLKGVDSTLKIQPAKLEDSAVYLCASSLRKNTGELFFGEGSRLTVL.

In this sample, this clonotype turned up many times. The chain couples TRBV20-1 to TRBJ2-1; TRBD2 matches at 12 bases. The ends lost 1 base at V and 3 bases at J; junction bases unmatched: 7. Germline lookup yields CDR1 DFQATT and CDR2 SNEGSKA (reference sequence). CDR3 length: 17 residues. The CDR3 bases are TGCAGTGCTAGAGGACAGACTAGCGGGAGATTCTACAATGAGCAGTTCTTC. It translates to CSARGQTSGRFYNEQFF.

The gene calls are TRBV5-4 and TRBJ2-3; D is undetermined. V shed 4 bases and J shed 4 bases, with 7 bases lying between them. The CDR3 contains 12 residues. From germline, CDR1 is SGHNT and CDR2 YYREEE (reference sequence). The CDR3: CASSGPPDTQYF. CDR3 DNA: TGTGCCAGCAGCGGCCCCCCAGATACGCAGTATTTT.

This clonotype was counted many times. This chain links TRBV20-1 with TRBJ1-1; D may be TRBD1 (5 bases). The CDR3 spans 14 residues. CDR1 and CDR2 (germline): DFQATT, SNEGSKA (reference sequence). Between the trimmed V and J ends, which lost 3 bases and 6 bases, there was a span of 17 bases. The CDR3 sequence: CSASSFGGRAEAFF. CDR3 bases: TGCAGTGCTAGTTCTTTTGGGGGTCGGGCTGAAGCTTTCTTT.

The genes are TRBV19 and TRBJ1-1, with TRBD1 matching 11 bases. The CDR3 is 16 residues long. Germline lookup yields CDR1 LNHDA and CDR2 SQIVND (reference sequence). The V segment lost 2 bases and the J segment 5 bases; nucleotides outside the gene matches: 7. The CDR3 region is CASSIRTGGLRTEAFF. Here the CDR3 DNA reads TGTGCCAGTAGTATAAGGACAGGGGGCTTGAGGACTGAAGCTTTCTTT.

This clonotype was found a few times. The chain recombines TRBV19 with TRBJ2-1, with 8 bases matching TRBD2. The V and J ends lost 4 bases and 9 bases, in that order; junction bases with no gene match: 2. From germline, CDR1 is LNHDA and CDR2 SQIVND (reference sequence). This CDR3 has 12 amino acids. CDR3 DNA sequence: TGTGCCAGTAGTAAGCGGGGGAGTGAGCAGTTCTTC. Its translation: CASSKRGSEQFF.

This clonotype has a count of ten or more. The chain uses TRBV2 and TRBJ2-1; no reliable D call. Trimming stripped 3 bases from V and 5 bases from J, with 11 bases between. Per the germline V gene, CDR1 is SNHLY and CDR2 is FYNNEI. The CDR3 is made up of 14 amino acids. The CDR3 DNA reads TGTGCCAGCAGTGAGACTTCTACTAACAATGAGCAGTTCTTC. Protein product: CASSETSTNNEQFF. The whole variable domain, remainder taken from reference TRBV2 and TRBJ2-1, is EPEVTQTPSHQVTQMGQEVILRCVPISNHLYFYWYRQILGQKVEFLVSFYNNEISEKSEIFDDQFSVERPDGSNFTLKIRSTKLEDSAMYFCASSETSTNNEQFFGPGTRLTVL.

This clonotype was observed at least ten times. This chain connects TRBV12-3 or TRBV12-4 to TRBJ1-1; D is unclear. CDR3 length: 13 amino acids. The ends were cut back, 6 bases at V and 5 bases at J, with 13 bases in the middle. The CDR3: CASRTEMGTEAFF. The DNA for the CDR3 is TGTGCCAGCAGGACCGAAATGGGGACTGAAGCTTTCTTT.

The chain employs TRBV28 and TRBJ2-5; 10 nucleotides match TRBD1. CDR3 length equals 17 residues. J lost 4 bases, V lost 6 bases, and 14 bases had no gene match. CDR1 and CDR2 from the germline V gene are MDHEN and SYDVKM. The CDR3 spells CASRPSRGQGEGETQYF. CDR3 DNA sequence: TGTGCCAGCAGACCGAGCCGTGGACAGGGGGAGGGAGAGACCCAGTACTTC. Combining the CDR3 with reference TRBV28 and TRBJ2-5 gives the whole variable domain DVKVTQSSRYLVKRTGEKVFLECVQDMDHENMFWYRQDPGLGLRLIYFSYDVKMKEKGDIPEGYSVSREKKERFSLILESASTNQTSMYLCASRPSRGQGEGETQYFGPGTRLLVL.

The chain combines TRBV19 with TRBJ1-4; D unclear. This CDR3 region has 14 residues. Trimming shortened V by 7 bases and J by 8 bases, and 17 bases separated the two germline ends. Germline CDR1 reads LNHDA; CDR2 reads SQIVND (reference sequence). The CDR3 DNA follows: TGTGCCAGTACCTCGGCCCGGATGGGGGAAAAACTGTTTTTT. As protein: CASTSARMGEKLFF.

This chain links TRBV5-4 with TRBJ2-5; TRBD1 aligns across 8 bases. V was pared by 4 bases and J by 2 bases, with 10 bases of the junction left unmatched. The germline gives CDR1 SGHNT, CDR2 YYREEE (reference sequence). The CDR3 loop spans 16 amino acids. CDR3 loop: CASSPRTGWGQETQYF. As DNA, the CDR3 is TGTGCCAGCAGCCCCCGGACAGGGTGGGGGCAAGAGACCCAGTACTTC.